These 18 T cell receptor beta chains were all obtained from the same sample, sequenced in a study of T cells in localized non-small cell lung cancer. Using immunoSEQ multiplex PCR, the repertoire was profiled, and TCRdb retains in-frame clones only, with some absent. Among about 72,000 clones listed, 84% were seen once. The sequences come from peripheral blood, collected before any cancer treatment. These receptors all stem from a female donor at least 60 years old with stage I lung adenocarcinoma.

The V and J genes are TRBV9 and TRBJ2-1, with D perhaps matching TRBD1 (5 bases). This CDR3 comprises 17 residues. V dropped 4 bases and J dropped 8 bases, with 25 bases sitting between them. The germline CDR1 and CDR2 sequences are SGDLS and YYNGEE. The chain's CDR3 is CASSPPRTLGQGDEQFF. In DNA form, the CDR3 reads TGTGCCAGCAGCCCCCCTCGGACGTTGGGGCAGGGTGATGAGCAGTTCTTC.

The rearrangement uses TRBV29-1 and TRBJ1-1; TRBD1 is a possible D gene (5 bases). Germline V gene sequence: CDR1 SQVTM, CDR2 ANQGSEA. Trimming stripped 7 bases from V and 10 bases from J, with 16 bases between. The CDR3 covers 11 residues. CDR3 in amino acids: CSAGKGPGAFF. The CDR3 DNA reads TGCAGCGCCGGCAAGGGGCCTGGAGCTTTCTTT.

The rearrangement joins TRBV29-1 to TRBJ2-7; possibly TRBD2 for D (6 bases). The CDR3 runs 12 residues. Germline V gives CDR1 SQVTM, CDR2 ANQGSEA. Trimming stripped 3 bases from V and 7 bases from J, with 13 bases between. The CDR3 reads CSVDTGRREQYF. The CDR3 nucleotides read TGCAGCGTTGATACCGGGAGAAGGGAGCAGTACTTC.

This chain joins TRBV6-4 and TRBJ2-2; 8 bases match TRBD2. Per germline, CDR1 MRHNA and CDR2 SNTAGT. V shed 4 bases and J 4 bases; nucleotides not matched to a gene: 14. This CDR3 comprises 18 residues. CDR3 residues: CASSASMNSGESTGELFF. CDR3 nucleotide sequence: TGTGCCAGCAGTGCTTCGATGAATAGCGGGGAGAGCACCGGGGAGCTGTTTTTT.

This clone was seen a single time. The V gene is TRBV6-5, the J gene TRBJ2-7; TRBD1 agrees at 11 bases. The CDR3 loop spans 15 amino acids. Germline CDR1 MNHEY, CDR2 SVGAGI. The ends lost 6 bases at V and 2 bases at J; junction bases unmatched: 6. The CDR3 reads CASSRTGQGAYEQYF. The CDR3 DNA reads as TGTGCCAGCAGCCGGACGGGACAGGGGGCCTACGAGCAGTACTTC.

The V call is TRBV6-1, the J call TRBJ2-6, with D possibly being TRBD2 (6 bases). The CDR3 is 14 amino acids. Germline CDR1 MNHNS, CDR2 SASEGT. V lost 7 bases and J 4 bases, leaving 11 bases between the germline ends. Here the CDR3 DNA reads TGTGCCAGCAAACAAGGAGGGGGGGCCAACGTCCTGACTTTC. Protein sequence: CASKQGGGANVLTF.

CDR3 DNA sequence: TGTGCCACCAAGACTAGCGCTGGAGGCGATGAGCAGTTCTTC. Translation: CATKTSAGGDEQFF. This chain joins TRBV7-9 and TRBJ2-1; 8 bases fit TRBD2. CDR1 SEHNR and CDR2 FQNEAQ come from the germline V gene (reference sequence). CDR3 length equals 14 residues. V dropped 10 bases and J dropped 8; count of bases not matched to a gene: 13.

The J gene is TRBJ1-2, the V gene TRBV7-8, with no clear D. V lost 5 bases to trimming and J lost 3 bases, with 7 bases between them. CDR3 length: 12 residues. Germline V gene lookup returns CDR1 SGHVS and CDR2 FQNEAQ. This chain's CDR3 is CASSPKDYGYTF. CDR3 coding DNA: TGTGCCAGCAGCCCCAAAGACTATGGCTACACCTTC. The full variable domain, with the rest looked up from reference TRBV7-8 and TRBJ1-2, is GAGVSQSPRYKVAKRGQDVALRCDPISGHVSLFWYQQALGQGPEFLTYFQNEAQLDKSGLPSDRFFAERPEGSVSTLKIQRTQQEDSAVYLCASSPKDYGYTFGSGTRLTVV.

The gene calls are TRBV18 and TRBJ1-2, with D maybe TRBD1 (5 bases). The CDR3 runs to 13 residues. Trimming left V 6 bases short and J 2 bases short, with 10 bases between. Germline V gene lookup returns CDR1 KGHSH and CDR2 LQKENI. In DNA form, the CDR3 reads TGTGCCAGCTCCCACAGGAAAAACTATGGCTACACCTTC. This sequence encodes CASSHRKNYGYTF.

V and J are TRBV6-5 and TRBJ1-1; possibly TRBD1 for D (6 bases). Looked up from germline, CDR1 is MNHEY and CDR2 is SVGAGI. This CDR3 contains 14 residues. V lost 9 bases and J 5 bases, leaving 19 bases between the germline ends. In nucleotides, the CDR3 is TGTGCCAGTCAGGGGAGGGGGGGGCGTACTGAAGCTTTCTTT. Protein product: CASQGRGGRTEAFF.

CDR3 nucleotides: TGTGCCAGCAAGGGCCCGGGGGGAGCAGATACGCAGTATTTT. Translation gives CASKGPGGADTQYF. The chain employs TRBV6-5 and TRBJ2-3, with 7 bases identical to TRBD2. This CDR3 spans 14 amino acids. The V and J ends lost 7 bases and 4 bases, in that order; junction bases with no gene match: 8. Germline V gene sequence: CDR1 MNHEY, CDR2 SVGAGI.

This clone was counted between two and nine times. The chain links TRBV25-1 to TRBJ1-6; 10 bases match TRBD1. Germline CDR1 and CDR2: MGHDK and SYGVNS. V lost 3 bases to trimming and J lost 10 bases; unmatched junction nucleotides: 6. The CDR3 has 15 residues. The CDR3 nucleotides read TGTGCCAGCAGTGACGGGGACAGGGGCAGCTCACCCCTCCACTTT. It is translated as CASSDGDRGSSPLHF.

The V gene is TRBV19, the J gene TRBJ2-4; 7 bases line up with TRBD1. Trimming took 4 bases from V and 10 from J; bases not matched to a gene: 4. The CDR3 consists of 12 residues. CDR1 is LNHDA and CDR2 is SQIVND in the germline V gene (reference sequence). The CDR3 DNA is TGTGCCAGTAGTACGCAGGGGGTGATTCAGTACTTC. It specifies CASSTQGVIQYF.

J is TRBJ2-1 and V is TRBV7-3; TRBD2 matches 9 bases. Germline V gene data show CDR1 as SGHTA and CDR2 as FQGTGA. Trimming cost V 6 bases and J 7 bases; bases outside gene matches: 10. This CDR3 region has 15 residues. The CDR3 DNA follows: TGTGCCAGCAGGTCGACTAGCGGCCGGACGAATGAGCAGTTCTTC. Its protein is CASRSTSGRTNEQFF.

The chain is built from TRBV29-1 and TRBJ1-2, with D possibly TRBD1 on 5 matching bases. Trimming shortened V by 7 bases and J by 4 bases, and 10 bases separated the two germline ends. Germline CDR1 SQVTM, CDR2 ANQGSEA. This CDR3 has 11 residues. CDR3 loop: CSAGGGYGYTF. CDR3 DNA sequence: TGCAGCGCCGGGGGTGGCTATGGCTACACCTTC.

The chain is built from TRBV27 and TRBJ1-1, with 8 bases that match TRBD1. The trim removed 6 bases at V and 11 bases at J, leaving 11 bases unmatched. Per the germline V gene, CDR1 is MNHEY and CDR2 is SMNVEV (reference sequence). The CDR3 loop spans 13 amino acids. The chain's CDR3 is CASSSDRGGDAFF. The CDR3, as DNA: TGTGCCAGCAGCTCCGACAGGGGAGGAGACGCTTTCTTT.

The CDR3 region has the DNA TGTGCCAGCAGCCCAGACGGGGGGAGAGAGACCCAGTACTTC. It specifies CASSPDGGRETQYF. The chain has TRBV7-3 and TRBJ2-5, with TRBD2 matching 7 bases. Germline assignment: CDR1 SGHTA and CDR2 FQGTGA. The CDR3 sequence is 14 residues long. The V segment lost 5 bases and the J segment 4 bases; nucleotides outside the gene matches: 7.

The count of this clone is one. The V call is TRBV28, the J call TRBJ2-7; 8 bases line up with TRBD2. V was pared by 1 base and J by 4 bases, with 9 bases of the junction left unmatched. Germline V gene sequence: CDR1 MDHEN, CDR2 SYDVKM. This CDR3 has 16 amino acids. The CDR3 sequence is CASSLFSGTSSYEQYF. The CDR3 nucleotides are TGTGCCAGCAGTTTATTCTCCGGGACTAGTTCTTACGAGCAGTACTTC.